This T cell receptor (beta chain) emerged from a study of OX40 agonist ivuxolimab in advanced cancers. On the study more broadly: Patients were treated with ivuxolimab, an agonistic anti-OX40 (CD134) antibody.

This clone was seen more than once but under ten times. The CDR3 is 13 residues long. CDR1 ENHRY and CDR2 SYGVKD come from the germline V gene. The V end was cut by 3 bases, the J end by 4 bases, with 7 bases between. The assay was immunoSEQ multiplex PCR, and TCRdb's table has in-frame clones only and misses some. The table has roughly 50,000 clones, about 84% seen once. This clonotype originated in an adult with an advanced solid tumor such as melanoma, head and neck, liver or kidney cancer. V and J are TRBV10-3 and TRBJ2-1; a weak D match, TRBD2 (6 bases). The sample here was CD4+ or CD8+ T cells sorted from blood, taken in a trial of the OX40 agonist ivuxolimab. CDR3 DNA sequence: TGTGCCATCAGTGACGCGGGGTACAATGAGCAGTTCTTC. As protein: CAISDAGYNEQFF.